This T cell receptor (beta chain) is drawn from a study of T cell repertoires in cytomegalovirus infection. Each CDR3 protein gets one entry after TCRdb re-called the reads with MiXCR. The sample has 310,000 or so distinct CDR3 sequences, roughly 25% seen once. In regard to this clonotype: Its target is unknown.

CDR1 and CDR2 (germline): MNHEY, SMNVEV (reference sequence). The V gene lost 2 bases and the J gene lost 8 bases, with 10 bases spanning the gap. This CDR3 spans 13 amino acids. This TCR derives from a human donor in good health (CMV status not recorded). Some clones in this sample may be carry-over from other donors' samples. This chain joins TRBV27 and TRBJ1-3; D perhaps matches TRBD1 (6 bases). Sequences were derived from cultured PBMCs, sampled from culture after CMV antigen stimulation. The DNA of the CDR3 is TGTGCCAGCAGTTTAAGGGGGTCGGACACCATATATTTT. This gives the protein CASSLRGSDTIYF.